The 23 T cell receptor beta chains below come from one sample, sequenced in a study of identical twins. TCRdb independently ran MiXCR on the 5' RACE reads; one entry per CDR3 protein. The data contain under 350,000 distinct CDR3 sequences, roughly 9% of them singletons. This sample was also put to use in a study of yellow fever vaccine responses in identical twins.

The sample comprised CD8+ T cells sorted from blood. These receptors were taken from a woman younger than 30 in good health.

This clonotype occurred many times. V is TRBV5-6 and J is TRBJ2-1, with 8 bases aligning to TRBD1. From germline, CDR1 is SGHDT and CDR2 YYEEEE. The V gene end was trimmed by 6 bases and the J gene end by 2 bases; junction bases not matched to a gene: 7. This CDR3 has 15 amino acids. CDR3 protein: CASNAWTGPYNEQFF. In DNA form, the CDR3 reads TGTGCCAGCAACGCTTGGACAGGGCCCTACAATGAGCAGTTCTTC.

This chain uses TRBV20-1 with TRBJ2-6, with D perhaps matching TRBD2 (5 bases). The germline V gene has CDR1 DFQATT and CDR2 SNEGSKA (reference sequence). The CDR3 contains 13 residues. The V end was cut by 6 bases, the J end by 0 bases, with 6 bases between. The CDR3 DNA sequence: TGCAGTGCCGAGGGCTCTGGGGCCAACGTCCTGACTTTC. This encodes CSAEGSGANVLTF.

The V and J genes are TRBV15 and TRBJ2-1; TRBD2 matches at 11 bases. Germline assignment: CDR1 LNHNV and CDR2 YYDKDF (reference sequence). The CDR3 length is 17 residues. With 0 bases clipped from V and 8 bases from J, the junction kept 9 bases outside the gene matches. The CDR3 region has the DNA TGTGCCACCAGCAGAGATAAAATAGCGGGGGGGCCGTATGAGCAGTTCTTC. This gives the protein CATSRDKIAGGPYEQFF.

This rearrangement joins TRBV20-1 to TRBJ2-1; unclear D gene. The CDR3 has 14 amino acids. Germline CDR1 and CDR2: DFQATT and SNEGSKA (reference sequence). V was clipped by 0 bases and J by 7 bases, with 13 bases between them. The CDR3 DNA is TGCAGTGCTAGAGATCCGATGGTGGTTAATGAGCAGTTCTTC. Protein product: CSARDPMVVNEQFF.

This clonotype has ten or more counts. The V gene is TRBV7-9, the J gene TRBJ1-6, with no clear D. Germline V lookup: CDR1 SEHNR, CDR2 FQNEAQ (reference sequence). With 1 base removed from V and 10 bases from J, the gap between germline ends came to 8 bases. CDR3 size: 13 residues. Here the CDR3 DNA reads TGTGCCAGCAGCTTAGGAGGGCTGTCACCCCTCCACTTT. This codes for CASSLGGLSPLHF.

In this sample, this clonotype turned up many times. J is TRBJ2-7 and V is TRBV5-6; D might be TRBD1 (5 bases). With 2 bases removed from V and 3 bases from J, the gap between germline ends came to 9 bases. CDR3 length equals 13 residues. Germline CDR1 and CDR2: SGHDT and YYEEEE. The CDR3 DNA reads TGTGCCAGCAGCTTTAGTCAGGGCTACGAGCAGTACTTC. Its protein is CASSFSQGYEQYF. Based on the CDR3 plus reference TRBV5-6 and TRBJ2-7, the full variable domain is DAGVTQSPTHLIKTRGQQVTLRCSPKSGHDTVSWYQQALGQGPQFIFQYYEEEERQRGNFPDRFSGHQFPNYSSELNVNALLLGDSALYLCASSFSQGYEQYFGPGTRLTVT.

This clonotype was counted only a few times. The rearrangement links TRBV5-6 to TRBJ2-7, with D possibly TRBD1 on 6 matching bases. The germline CDR1 and CDR2 sequences are SGHDT and YYEEEE. The germline V and J ends were trimmed by 0 bases and 4 bases, with 20 bases remaining between them. The CDR3 has 17 residues. The CDR3 is CASSLEAGEGFPYEQYF. As DNA, the CDR3 is TGTGCCAGCAGCTTGGAGGCAGGGGAAGGGTTTCCGTACGAGCAGTACTTC.

This clonotype was seen a few times. V usage is TRBV13 and J usage is TRBJ2-2; unclear D gene. The ends were cut back, 4 bases at V and 4 bases at J, with 7 bases in the middle. Germline CDR1 reads PRHDT; CDR2 reads FYEKMQ (reference sequence). The CDR3 has 13 amino acids. CDR3 sequence: CASSWASTGELFF. The CDR3 DNA reads TGTGCCAGCAGCTGGGCCTCCACCGGGGAGCTGTTTTTT.

The V call is TRBV19, the J call TRBJ2-7, with D perhaps TRBD1 (5 bases). CDR3 size: 11 residues. Germline V gene sequence: CDR1 LNHDA, CDR2 SQIVND (reference sequence). Trimming stripped 11 bases from V and 4 bases from J, with 12 bases between. The CDR3 DNA sequence: TGTGCCGGGGAAGACAGATACGAGCAGTACTTC. It yields the protein CAGEDRYEQYF.

The gene calls are TRBV14 and TRBJ2-2, with D uncertain. Trimming left V 7 bases short and J 4 bases short, with 10 bases between. Germline V CDR1 and CDR2: SGHDN, FVKESK. The length of the CDR3 is 13 residues. In DNA, the CDR3 is TGTGCCAGCAAGAAGGGAACCACCGGGGAGCTGTTTTTT. Translation gives CASKKGTTGELFF.

This clonotype appeared a few times. This rearrangement joins TRBV28 to TRBJ2-1, with a possible D match to TRBD2 (5 bases). Trimming stripped 2 bases from V and 5 bases from J, with 19 bases between. The germline gives CDR1 MDHEN, CDR2 SYDVKM. The length of the CDR3 is 17 residues. CDR3 DNA: TGTGCCAGCAGTTTACTAGGTTTGAGGGCCCTCAACAATGAGCAGTTCTTC. Protein product: CASSLLGLRALNNEQFF.

V and J are TRBV27 and TRBJ2-7; TRBD2 matches 7 bases. V shed 4 bases and J 3 bases; nucleotides not matched to a gene: 6. CDR1 is MNHEY and CDR2 is SMNVEV in the germline V gene (reference sequence). The CDR3 spans 14 residues. CDR3 nucleotide sequence: TGTGCCAGCAGTTCCACAGGACTAGACTACGAGCAGTACTTC. This translates into CASSSTGLDYEQYF.

The sample holds a few counts of this clonotype. J is TRBJ2-5 and V is TRBV20-1; either TRBD1 or TRBD2 may fit D (6 bases each). Per the germline V gene, CDR1 is DFQATT and CDR2 is SNEGSKA (reference sequence). V gave up 3 bases and J gave up 1 base, with 15 bases separating them. This CDR3 is 15 amino acids long. The CDR3 spells CSASVTGASQETQYF. The CDR3 DNA sequence: TGCAGTGCTAGCGTAACGGGGGCCTCCCAAGAGACCCAGTACTTC.

This clonotype was detected only a few times. The rearrangement uses TRBV9 and TRBJ2-7, with 8 bases that match TRBD2. Germline CDR1 reads SGDLS; CDR2 reads YYNGEE. Unmatched junction bases numbered 9, after V lost 4 bases and J lost 0 bases. This CDR3 contains 16 residues. The CDR3 DNA sequence: TGTGCCAGCAGCTACTATAGCGGGGCAAGCTCCTACGAGCAGTACTTC. Protein product: CASSYYSGASSYEQYF.

Only a few counts were recorded for this clonotype. V usage is TRBV18 and J usage is TRBJ2-3; 8 bases fit TRBD2. Germline CDR1 is KGHSH and CDR2 is LQKENI. V trimming: 2 bases; J trimming: 0 bases; junction bases outside the gene matches: 4. CDR3 length: 16 amino acids. The CDR3 spells CASSPGIAGSTDTQYF. The CDR3 DNA is TGTGCCAGCTCACCAGGAATAGCGGGGAGCACAGATACGCAGTATTTT.

There are many counts of this clonotype. This chain links TRBV7-3 with TRBJ1-1, with D perhaps TRBD1 (5 bases). This CDR3 contains 14 residues. Germline V lookup: CDR1 SGHTA, CDR2 FQGTGA. With 5 bases removed from V and 4 bases from J, the gap between germline ends came to 14 bases. For the CDR3, the DNA is TGTGCCAGCAGCACAGGTGGGGGGGTCACTGAAGCTTTCTTT. Residues: CASSTGGGVTEAFF.

The CDR3 DNA sequence: TGTGCCAGCAGTTACTCCGAGGGACCCTCTGGGGCCAACGTCCTGACTTTC. This gives the protein CASSYSEGPSGANVLTF. This chain uses TRBV6-5 with TRBJ2-6, with D perhaps TRBD1 or TRBD2 (5 bases each). V lost 0 bases and J lost 0, with 9 bases in between. Germline loops: CDR1 MNHEY, CDR2 SVGAGI. The CDR3 is 17 residues long.

V and J are TRBV6-2 or TRBV6-3 and TRBJ2-3; 7 nucleotides align to TRBD2. J lost 4 bases, V lost 4 bases, and 5 bases had no gene match. Germline V gene data show CDR1 as MNHEY and CDR2 as SVGEGT. This CDR3 is 14 amino acids long. The CDR3 bases are TGTGCCAGCAGTTCAAGGCGGGAGCCAGATACGCAGTATTTT. Amino acids: CASSSRREPDTQYF.

This clonotype was observed at least ten times. The chain has TRBV5-6 and TRBJ2-1, with 7 bases that match TRBD2. This CDR3 is built from 12 residues. Germline-derived CDR1 and CDR2 are SGHDT and YYEEEE. With 4 bases clipped from V and 7 bases from J, the junction kept 2 bases outside the gene matches. Here the CDR3 DNA reads TGTGCCAGCAGCCCGGGACTAAATGAGCAGTTCTTC. Translation gives CASSPGLNEQFF.

This chain connects TRBV29-1 to TRBJ2-7; no clear D gene. The CDR3 covers 12 residues. V dropped 6 bases and J dropped 3 bases, with 12 bases sitting between them. The germline V gene has CDR1 SQVTM and CDR2 ANQGSEA. CDR3 DNA sequence: TGCAGCGTGACATCCCTAAGCTACGAGCAGTACTTC. Protein product: CSVTSLSYEQYF.

This clonotype was recorded many times. This chain uses TRBV5-1 with TRBJ2-7; the match to TRBD1 covers 12 bases. The V segment lost 2 bases and the J segment 5 bases; nucleotides outside the gene matches: 5. CDR3 length: 15 amino acids. From germline, CDR1 is SGHRS and CDR2 YFSETQ. The CDR3 loop reads CASSFGDRGPNEQYF. In DNA form, the CDR3 reads TGCGCCAGCAGCTTTGGGGACAGGGGGCCGAACGAGCAGTACTTC.

This clonotype was counted ten times or more. This rearrangement joins TRBV6-1 to TRBJ1-1; possibly TRBD1 for D (6 bases). The V gene's germline CDR1 is MNHNS and CDR2 SASEGT. V was pared by 1 base and J by 0 bases, with 12 bases between. The CDR3 is 16 amino acids. CDR3 nucleotides: TGTGCCAGCAGTGAAGAGACAGGTACCTTGAACACTGAAGCTTTCTTT. The encoded protein is CASSEETGTLNTEAFF.

This clonotype was found a few times. The J gene is TRBJ2-1, the V gene TRBV29-1, with 12 bases that match TRBD2. Germline assignment: CDR1 SQVTM and CDR2 ANQGSEA. This CDR3 spans 21 amino acids. V shed 6 bases, J shed 0 bases, and the junction held 21 bases outside the gene matches. CDR3 in DNA: TGCAGCGTCGGACTAGCGGGAACTAAAGGCTCGGCGGTCAGCTCCTACAATGAGCAGTTCTTC. This sequence encodes CSVGLAGTKGSAVSSYNEQFF.